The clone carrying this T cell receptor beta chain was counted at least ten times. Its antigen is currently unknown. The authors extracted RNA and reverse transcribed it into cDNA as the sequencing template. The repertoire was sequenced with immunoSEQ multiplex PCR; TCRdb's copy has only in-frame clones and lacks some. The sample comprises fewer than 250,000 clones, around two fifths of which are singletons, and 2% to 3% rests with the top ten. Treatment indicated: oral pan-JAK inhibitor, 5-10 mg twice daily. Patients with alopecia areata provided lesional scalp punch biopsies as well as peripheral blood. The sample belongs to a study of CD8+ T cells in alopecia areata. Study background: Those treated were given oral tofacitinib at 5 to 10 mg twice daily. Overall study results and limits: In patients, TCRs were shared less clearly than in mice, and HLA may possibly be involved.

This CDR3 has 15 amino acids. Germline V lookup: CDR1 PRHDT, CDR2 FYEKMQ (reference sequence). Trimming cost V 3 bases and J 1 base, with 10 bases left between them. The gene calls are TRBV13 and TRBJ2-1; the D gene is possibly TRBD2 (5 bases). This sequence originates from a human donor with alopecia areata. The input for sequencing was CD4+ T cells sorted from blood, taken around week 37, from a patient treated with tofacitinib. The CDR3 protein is CASSFLRGSYNEQFF. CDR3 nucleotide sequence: TGTGCCAGCAGCTTTTTACGGGGATCCTACAATGAGCAGTTCTTC.